These T cell receptor beta chains were read from a single sample in a study of blood T cell repertoires in COVID-19. Repertoires were generated with immunoSEQ multiplex PCR, while TCRdb's copy carries only in-frame clones and drops some. The data show about 270,000 clones, about 87% seen once. Sequencing used peripheral blood. Receptors originate from a man aged 60 to 75 who had recovered from COVID-19. The CDR3 runs from the conserved cysteine through the conserved F or W. D genes are given only for firm matches. Clone size is shown for a subset of rows, as once, few, many or a class of expanded clone.

clone_size	d_call	v_call	j_call	cdr3_aa	cdr3_nt
NA	TRBD1	TRBV27	TRBJ2-3	CASRIGQVTDTQYF	TGTGCCAGCCGGATCGGACAGGTCACAGATACGCAGTATTTT
NA	TRBD1	TRBV27	TRBJ2-1	CASSLTRTGGDEQFF	TGTGCCAGCAGTCTTACCCGGACAGGGGGCGATGAGCAGTTCTTC
NA	NA	TRBV5-1	TRBJ1-2	CASRTDSNYGYTF	TGCGCCAGCAGGACGGACTCTAACTATGGCTACACCTTC
NA	NA	TRBV30	TRBJ1-4	CAWSARVPNEKLFF	TGTGCCTGGAGTGCCCGGGTCCCTAATGAAAAACTGTTTTTT
NA	TRBD2	TRBV5-1	TRBJ2-5	CASSSPSGGQETQYF	TGCGCCAGCAGCTCTCCTAGCGGGGGCCAAGAGACCCAGTACTTC
NA	NA	TRBV18	TRBJ1-2	CASSPLGGRTPNYGYTF	TGTGCCAGCTCACCACTCGGCGGCAGGACTCCTAACTATGGCTACACCTTC
NA	NA	TRBV9	TRBJ2-7	CASSVELSSYEQYF	TGTGCCAGCAGCGTCGAGCTATCGTCCTACGAGCAGTACTTC
NA	NA	TRBV3-1/TRBV3-2	TRBJ2-7	CASTLTGTPPYEQYF	TGTGCCAGCACCCTTACTGGGACACCACCCTACGAGCAGTACTTC
NA	NA	TRBV5-4	TRBJ2-3	CASSLAVESDTQYF	TGTGCCAGCAGCTTGGCTGTAGAATCAGATACGCAGTATTTT
NA	TRBD1	TRBV18	TRBJ2-3	CASSPSGQGTDTQYF	TGTGCCAGCTCACCATCGGGACAGGGCACAGATACGCAGTATTTT
NA	NA	TRBV27	TRBJ1-5	CASRPLRGNYNQPQHF	TGTGCCAGCAGACCCCTTAGGGGAAACTACAATCAGCCCCAGCATTTT
NA	TRBD1	TRBV27	TRBJ1-4	CASSLTGTGVGKLFF	TGTGCCAGCAGTCTAACCGGGACAGGGGTAGGAAAACTGTTTTTT
NA	NA	TRBV24-1	TRBJ1-6	CATSEPSGRARNIPRAPLHF	TGTGCCACCAGTGAGCCAAGCGGAAGAGCCAGAAATATCCCACGTGCACCCCTCCACTTT
NA	NA	TRBV9	TRBJ2-5	CASSLNTLRETQYF	TGTGCCAGCAGCCTAAATACCTTACGAGAGACCCAGTACTTC
NA	TRBD1	TRBV29-1	TRBJ1-4	CSVARGTSEKLFF	TGCAGCGTTGCCAGGGGGACGAGCGAAAAACTGTTTTTT
NA	NA	TRBV30	TRBJ2-3	CAWSSGDTQYF	TGTGCCTGGAGTTCGGGGGATACGCAGTATTTT
NA	NA	TRBV19	TRBJ2-6	CASSLRQAPGANVLTF	TGTGCCAGTAGTCTCCGACAGGCCCCTGGGGCCAACGTCCTGACTTTC
NA	TRBD2	TRBV4-1	TRBJ2-7	CASSPSPSGGAVEQYF	TGCGCCAGCAGCCCTAGCCCTAGCGGGGGGGCTGTCGAGCAGTACTTC
NA	NA	TRBV5-4	TRBJ1-2	CASSSGFTNYGYTF	TGTGCCAGCAGCTCGGGATTTACTAACTATGGCTACACCTTC
NA	TRBD1	TRBV19	TRBJ1-2	CASSKGQAISYGYTF	TGTGCCAGTAGTAAGGGACAGGCGATTTCCTATGGCTACACCTTC
NA	NA	TRBV2	TRBJ2-6	CASILPRDSGANVLTF	TGTGCCAGCATTCTACCCCGGGACTCTGGGGCCAACGTCCTGACTTTC
NA	TRBD1	TRBV4-2	TRBJ2-3	CASSPTGGGTDTQYF	TGTGCCAGCAGCCCGACAGGGGGTGGGACAGATACGCAGTATTTT
NA	NA	TRBV18	TRBJ1-2	CASSPGGAGKNYGYTF	TGTGCCAGCTCCCCGGGAGGGGCAGGGAAGAACTATGGCTACACCTTC
NA	NA	TRBV5-5	TRBJ1-1	CASSPETGRLNTEAFF	TGTGCCAGCAGCCCCGAGACAGGTAGATTGAACACTGAAGCTTTCTTT
NA	TRBD1	TRBV7-2	TRBJ1-2	CASSLDRANYGYTF	TGTGCCAGCAGCCTGGACAGGGCTAACTATGGCTACACCTTC
NA	TRBD2	TRBV19	TRBJ2-7	CASSMGGDVNEQYF	TGTGCCAGTAGTATGGGGGGGGACGTGAACGAGCAGTACTTC
few	NA	TRBV9	TRBJ1-3	CASSVGAPGTPGNTIYF	TGTGCCAGCAGCGTGGGCGCTCCCGGGACACCTGGAAACACCATATATTTT
NA	NA	TRBV20-1	TRBJ2-3	CSASFGSGTDTQYF	TGCAGTGCTAGTTTTGGTAGCGGCACAGATACGCAGTATTTT
NA	NA	TRBV28	TRBJ1-1	CASSLQAEGAFF	TGTGCCAGCAGTTTACAGGCCGAAGGAGCTTTCTTT
NA	TRBD1	TRBV3-1/TRBV3-2	TRBJ1-1	CASSHIGGGAGRGAFF	TGTGCCAGCAGCCATATCGGAGGGGGCGCCGGCCGTGGAGCTTTCTTT
once	TRBD1	TRBV7-2	TRBJ2-5	CASSTDRGLKTQYF	TGTGCCAGCAGCACGGACAGGGGGCTAAAGACCCAGTACTTC
NA	TRBD1	TRBV19	TRBJ2-5	CASNPGQGGQYF	TGTGCCAGTAATCCGGGACAGGGAGGCCAGTACTTC
NA	TRBD1	TRBV20-1	TRBJ1-3	CSASPGQGAENTIYF	TGCAGTGCTAGTCCGGGACAGGGGGCAGAAAACACCATATATTTT
NA	NA	TRBV3-1/TRBV3-2	TRBJ2-5	CASSQGGTGGTQYF	TGTGCCAGCAGCCAAGGGGGGACTGGCGGGACCCAGTACTTC
NA	NA	TRBV28	TRBJ1-2	CASSKQGAYGYTF	TGTGCCAGCAGTAAACAAGGAGCTTATGGCTACACCTTC
NA	NA	TRBV19	TRBJ1-2	CASSIGDLVHGYTF	TGTGCCAGTAGTATAGGAGATTTGGTTCATGGCTACACCTTC
NA	TRBD2	TRBV27	TRBJ2-1	CASRALGGTSGGNEQFF	TGTGCCAGCAGAGCGTTAGGAGGGACTAGCGGGGGGAATGAGCAGTTCTTC
NA	NA	TRBV7-9	TRBJ1-5	CASSFRPEPWVNQPQHF	TGTGCCAGCAGCTTCCGGCCGGAGCCCTGGGTGAATCAGCCCCAGCATTTT
NA	TRBD1	TRBV24-1	TRBJ2-2	CATRQGGTGELFF	TGTGCCACCCGACAGGGGGGAACCGGGGAGCTGTTTTTT